This record concerns one T cell receptor (beta chain) sequence. The data are from a study of blood T cell repertoires in COVID-19. Authors' processing steps: Using reference gene primer amplification, nucleated cell counts were estimated. Profiled with immunoSEQ multiplex PCR; TCRdb holds only in-frame clones, not every one. The V and J calls and clone size are taken from that table; D and trimming were inferred from the DNA. The repertoire holds 37,000 or so clones, with around 90% as singletons. Germline CDR1 and CDR2: MNHEY and SMNVEV (reference sequence). The V gene lost 0 bases and the J gene lost 4 bases, with 12 bases spanning the gap. The CDR3 spans 15 residues.

This receptor was obtained from a human donor in a cohort sampled during active COVID-19. The sample was peripheral blood. V and J are TRBV27 and TRBJ1-1; D uncertain. CDR3 coding DNA: TGTGCCAGCAGTTTATCTGGCTCGATCACCACTGAAGCTTTCTTT. Its protein is CASSLSGSITTEAFF.